The TCR beta chain described here comes from a study of cytomegalovirus exposure and HLA in healthy donors. Study-level findings and limits: Listed as cytomegalovirus-associated were 164 TCR beta chains. A few CMV-associated chains were confirmed in vitro to be specific for CMV antigens. Generally TCR sequences proved uncommon, though certain public TCRs appeared in numerous donors. A subsequent analysis found that TCR clusters from the first cohort also tended to co-occur in the roughly 120 validation repertoires, with around 94% of cluster scores above 0.

Worth noting for this clone: Its antigen is unknown.

Assay used: immunoSEQ multiplex PCR; TCRdb lists only in-frame clones, some missing. Of roughly 150,000 clones in the sample, less than 90% are singletons; the top ten hold more than 2.5%. This clonotype was obtained from a woman younger than 35 in good health and CMV-seropositive. Sample: PBMCs.

Written as DNA, the CDR3 is TGTGCCACCAGCACTAGACTAGCGTCGAGCTCCTACGAGCAGTACTTC. It encodes CATSTRLASSSYEQYF. The V call is TRBV15, the J call TRBJ2-7, with TRBD2 matching over 8 bases. J was trimmed by 0 bases and V by 4 bases; bases with no gene match: 8. The germline gives CDR1 LNHNV, CDR2 YYDKDF (reference sequence). The CDR3 consists of 16 residues.